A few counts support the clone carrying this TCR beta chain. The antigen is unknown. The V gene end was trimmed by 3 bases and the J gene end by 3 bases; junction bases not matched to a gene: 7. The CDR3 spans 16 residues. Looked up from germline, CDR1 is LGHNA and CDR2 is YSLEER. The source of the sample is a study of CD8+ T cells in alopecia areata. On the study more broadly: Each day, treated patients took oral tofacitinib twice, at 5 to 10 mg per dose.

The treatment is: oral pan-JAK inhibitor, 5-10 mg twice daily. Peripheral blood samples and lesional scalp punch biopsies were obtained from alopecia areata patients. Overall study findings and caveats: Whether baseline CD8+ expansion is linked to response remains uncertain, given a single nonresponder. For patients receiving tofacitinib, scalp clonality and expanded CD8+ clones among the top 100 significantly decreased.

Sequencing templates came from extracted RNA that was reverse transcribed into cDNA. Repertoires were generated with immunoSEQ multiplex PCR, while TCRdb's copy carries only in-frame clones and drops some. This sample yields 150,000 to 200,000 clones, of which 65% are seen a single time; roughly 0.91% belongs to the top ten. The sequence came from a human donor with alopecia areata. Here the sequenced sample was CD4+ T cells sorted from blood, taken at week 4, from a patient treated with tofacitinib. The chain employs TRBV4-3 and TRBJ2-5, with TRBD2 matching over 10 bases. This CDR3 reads CASSQRASGGEETQYF. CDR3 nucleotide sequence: TGCGCCAGCAGCCAGCGAGCTAGCGGGGGAGAAGAGACCCAGTACTTC.